Reported below is one T cell receptor beta chain. Its antigen is as yet unknown. Clones were sequenced by immunoSEQ multiplex PCR, and TCRdb holds only the in-frame ones, with some missing. The sample holds around 650,000 clones, about 95% seen once. CD45RO-negative CD8 cells positively selected for CCR7 made up the naive population, which excluded terminally differentiated effector memory CD45RA+ cells. CDR3 length: 12 residues. V lost 5 bases and J 4 bases, leaving 9 bases between the germline ends. Germline CDR1 is MDHEN and CDR2 is SYDVKM. The data originate from a study of shared clonotypes between healthy human individuals. Points from the study as a whole: Investigators expected sequencing depth to affect clonotype sharing among donors.

The clonotype was recovered from a woman aged 30 to 39 in good health. The genes are TRBV28 and TRBJ2-7, with D unresolved. Sequencing was performed on naive CD8+ T cells sorted from blood. The DNA for the CDR3 is TGTGCCAGCAGTCCCCACGGGTACGAGCAGTACTTC. Protein: CASSPHGYEQYF.